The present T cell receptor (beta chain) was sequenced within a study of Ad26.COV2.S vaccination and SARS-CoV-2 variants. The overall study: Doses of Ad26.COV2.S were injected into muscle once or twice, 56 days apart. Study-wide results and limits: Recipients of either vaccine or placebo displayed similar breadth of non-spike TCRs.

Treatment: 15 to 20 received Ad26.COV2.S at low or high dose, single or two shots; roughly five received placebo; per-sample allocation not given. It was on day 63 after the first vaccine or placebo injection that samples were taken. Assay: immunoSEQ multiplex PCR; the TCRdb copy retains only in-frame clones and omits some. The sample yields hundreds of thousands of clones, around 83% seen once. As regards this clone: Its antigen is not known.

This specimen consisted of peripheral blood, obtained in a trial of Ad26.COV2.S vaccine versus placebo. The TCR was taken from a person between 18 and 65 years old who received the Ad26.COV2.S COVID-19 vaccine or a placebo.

CDR3 amino acids: CASSRDRGKENTGELFF. CDR3 nucleotides: TGCGCCAGCAGTAGGGACAGGGGGAAGGAGAACACCGGGGAGCTGTTTTTT. This rearrangement joins TRBV5-1 to TRBJ2-2; the match to TRBD1 covers 11 bases. CDR1 is SGHRS, CDR2 YFSETQ, per germline. The ends lost 5 bases at V and 1 base at J; junction bases unmatched: 7. The CDR3 sequence is 17 residues long.